The present T cell receptor beta chain was sequenced within a study of CD8 T cells in ankylosing spondylitis. Overall study findings and caveats: Typical of ankylosing spondylitis blood, it appeared, was a TCR beta motif of eight highly homologous variants. Some of these motif variants have turned up before, in reports on reactive arthritis synovial fluid and blood.

The CDR3 length is 12 residues. CDR1 SGHAT and CDR2 FQNNGV come from the germline V gene. Trimming cost V 7 bases and J 4 bases; bases outside gene matches: 2. Note on this clonotype: Antigen specificity is unknown.

Each CDR3 protein is one row after TCRdb ran MiXCR on the 5' RACE reads. The sample holds some 250,000 distinct CDR3 sequences, around 25% seen once. The sample comprised blood, either unsorted or a sorted T cell fraction (not recorded which). The chain links TRBV11-2 to TRBJ2-5; 8 nucleotides agree with TRBD2. The receptor comes from a male donor with ankylosing spondylitis or in good health (not recorded which). CDR3 nucleotide sequence: TGTGCCAGCACCGCGGGGGGAGAGACCCAGTACTTC. This encodes CASTAGGETQYF. Looking up the rest from reference TRBV11-2 and TRBJ2-5 gives the full variable domain: EAGVAQSPRYKIIEKRQSVAFWCNPISGHATLYWYQQILGQGPKLLIQFQNNGVVDDSQLPKDRFSAERLKGVDSTLKIQPAKLEDSAVYLCASTAGGETQYFGPGTRLLVL.